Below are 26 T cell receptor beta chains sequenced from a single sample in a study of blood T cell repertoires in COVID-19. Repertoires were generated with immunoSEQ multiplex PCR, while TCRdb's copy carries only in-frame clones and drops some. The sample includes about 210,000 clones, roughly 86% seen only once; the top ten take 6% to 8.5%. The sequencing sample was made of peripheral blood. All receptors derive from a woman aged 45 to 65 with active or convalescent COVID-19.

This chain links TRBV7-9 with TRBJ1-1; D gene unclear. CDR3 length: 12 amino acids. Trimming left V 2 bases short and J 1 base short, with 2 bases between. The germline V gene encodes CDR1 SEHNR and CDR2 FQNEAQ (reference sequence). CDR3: CASSLQNTEAFF. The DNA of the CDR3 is TGTGCCAGCAGCTTACAGAACACTGAAGCTTTCTTT.

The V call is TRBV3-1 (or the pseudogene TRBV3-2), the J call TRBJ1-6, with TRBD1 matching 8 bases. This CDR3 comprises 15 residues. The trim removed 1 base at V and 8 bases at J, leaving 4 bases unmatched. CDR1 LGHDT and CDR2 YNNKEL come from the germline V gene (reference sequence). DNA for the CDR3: TGTGCCAGCAGCCAAGGACAGGGGTTCCATTCACCCCTCCACTTT. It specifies CASSQGQGFHSPLHF.

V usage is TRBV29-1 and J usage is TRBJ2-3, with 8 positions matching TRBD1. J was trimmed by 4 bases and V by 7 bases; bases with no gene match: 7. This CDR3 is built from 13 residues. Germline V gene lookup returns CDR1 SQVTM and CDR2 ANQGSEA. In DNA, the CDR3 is TGCAGCGCTGGACAGGGTACGGCAGATACGCAGTATTTT. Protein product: CSAGQGTADTQYF.

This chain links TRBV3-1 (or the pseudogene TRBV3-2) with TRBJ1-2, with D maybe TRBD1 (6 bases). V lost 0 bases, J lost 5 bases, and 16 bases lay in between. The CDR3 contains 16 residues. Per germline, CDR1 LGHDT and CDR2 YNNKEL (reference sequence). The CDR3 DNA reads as TGTGCCAGCAGCCAAGATGTGGGGGCGGCGGTGTATGGCTACACCTTC. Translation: CASSQDVGAAVYGYTF.

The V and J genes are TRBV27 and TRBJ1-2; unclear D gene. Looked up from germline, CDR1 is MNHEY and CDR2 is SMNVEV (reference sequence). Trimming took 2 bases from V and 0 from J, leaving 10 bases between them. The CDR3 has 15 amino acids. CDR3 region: CASSLTTLANYGYTF. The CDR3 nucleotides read TGTGCCAGCAGTTTAACTACGTTAGCTAACTATGGCTACACCTTC.

The CDR3 here is CASSSLQGQGEKLFF. CDR3 bases: TGCGCCAGCAGCTCCCTACAGGGGCAGGGGGAAAAACTGTTTTTT. The chain recombines TRBV5-1 with TRBJ1-4; TRBD1 matches at 7 bases. CDR1 and CDR2 from the germline V gene are SGHRS and YFSETQ. The CDR3 length is 15 residues. Germline trimming cut 3 bases from V and 8 bases from J; bases unmatched to any gene: 10.

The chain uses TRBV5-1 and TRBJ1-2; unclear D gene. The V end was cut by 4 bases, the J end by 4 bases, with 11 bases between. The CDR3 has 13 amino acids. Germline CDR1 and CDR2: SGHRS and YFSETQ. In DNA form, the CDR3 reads TGCGCCAGCAGCCCGGCGGGGATCTATGGCTACACCTTC. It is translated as CASSPAGIYGYTF.

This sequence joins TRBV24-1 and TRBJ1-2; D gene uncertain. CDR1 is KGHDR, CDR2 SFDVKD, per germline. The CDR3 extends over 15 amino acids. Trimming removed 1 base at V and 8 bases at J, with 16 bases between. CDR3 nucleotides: TGTGCCACCAGTGATTTTTTAACCCGCCTGAGCGGCTACACCTTC. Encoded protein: CATSDFLTRLSGYTF.

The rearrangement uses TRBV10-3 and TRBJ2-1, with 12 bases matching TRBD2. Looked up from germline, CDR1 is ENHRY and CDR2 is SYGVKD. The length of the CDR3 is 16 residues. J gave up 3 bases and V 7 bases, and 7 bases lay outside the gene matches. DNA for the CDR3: TGTGCCATCAAAATTCCGGGACTAGCGGGCTACAATGAGCAGTTCTTC. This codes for CAIKIPGLAGYNEQFF.

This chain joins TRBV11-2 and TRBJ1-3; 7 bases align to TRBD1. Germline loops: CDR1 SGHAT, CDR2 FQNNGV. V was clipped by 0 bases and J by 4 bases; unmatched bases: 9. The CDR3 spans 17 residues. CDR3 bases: TGTGCCAGCAGCTTAGACCGACAGGGTGTTTCGGGAAACACCATATATTTT. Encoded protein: CASSLDRQGVSGNTIYF.

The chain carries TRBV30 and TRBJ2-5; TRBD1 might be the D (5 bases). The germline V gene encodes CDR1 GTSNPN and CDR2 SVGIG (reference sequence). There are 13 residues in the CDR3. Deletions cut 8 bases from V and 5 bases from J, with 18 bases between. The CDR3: CADQPAGWETQYF. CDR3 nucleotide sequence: TGTGCCGATCAGCCGGCAGGGTGGGAGACCCAGTACTTC.

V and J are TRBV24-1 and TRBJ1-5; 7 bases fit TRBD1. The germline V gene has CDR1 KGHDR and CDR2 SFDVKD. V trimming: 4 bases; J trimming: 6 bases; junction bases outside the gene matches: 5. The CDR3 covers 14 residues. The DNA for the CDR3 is TGTGCCACCAGTGACTTGACAGGGAGTCAGCCCCAGCATTTT. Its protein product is CATSDLTGSQPQHF.

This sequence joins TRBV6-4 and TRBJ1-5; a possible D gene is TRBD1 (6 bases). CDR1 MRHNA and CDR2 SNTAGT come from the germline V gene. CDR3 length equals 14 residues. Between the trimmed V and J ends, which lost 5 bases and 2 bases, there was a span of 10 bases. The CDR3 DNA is TGTGCCAGCAGTTCAGGGGCGGGCAATCAGCCCCAGCATTTT. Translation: CASSSGAGNQPQHF.

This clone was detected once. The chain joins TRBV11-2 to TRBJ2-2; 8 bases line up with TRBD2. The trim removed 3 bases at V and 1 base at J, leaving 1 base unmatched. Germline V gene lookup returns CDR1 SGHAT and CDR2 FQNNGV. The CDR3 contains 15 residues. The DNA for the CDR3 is TGTGCCAGCAGCTTTAGCGGGGTGAACACCGGGGAGCTGTTTTTT. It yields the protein CASSFSGVNTGELFF.

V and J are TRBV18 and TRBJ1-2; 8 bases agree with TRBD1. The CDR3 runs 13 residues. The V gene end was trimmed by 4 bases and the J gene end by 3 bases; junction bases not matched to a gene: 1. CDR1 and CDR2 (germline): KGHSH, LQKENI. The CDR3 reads CASSLDRDYGYTF. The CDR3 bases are TGTGCCAGCTCACTGGACAGGGACTATGGCTACACCTTC.

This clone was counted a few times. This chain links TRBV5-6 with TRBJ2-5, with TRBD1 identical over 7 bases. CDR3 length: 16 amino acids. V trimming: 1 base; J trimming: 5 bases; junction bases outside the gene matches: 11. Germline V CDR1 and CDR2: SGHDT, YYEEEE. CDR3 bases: TGTGCCAGCAGCTTGCGGTCAACAGGGGTGTCGGAGACCCAGTACTTC. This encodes CASSLRSTGVSETQYF.

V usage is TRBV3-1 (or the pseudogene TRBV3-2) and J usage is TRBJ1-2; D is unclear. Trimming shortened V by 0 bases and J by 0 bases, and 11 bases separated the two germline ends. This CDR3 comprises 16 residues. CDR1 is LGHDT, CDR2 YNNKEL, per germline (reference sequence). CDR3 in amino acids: CASSQEYPGTNYGYTF. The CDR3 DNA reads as TGTGCCAGCAGCCAAGAGTACCCAGGTACTAACTATGGCTACACCTTC.

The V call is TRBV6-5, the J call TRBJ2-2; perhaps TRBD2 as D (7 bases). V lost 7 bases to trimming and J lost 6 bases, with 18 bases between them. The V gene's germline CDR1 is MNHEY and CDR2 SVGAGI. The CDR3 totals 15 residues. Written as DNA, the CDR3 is TGTGCCAGCAAAGGGGGGGGGCCGTTAGCCGGGGAGCTGTTTTTT. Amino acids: CASKGGGPLAGELFF.

The CDR3 nucleotides read TGTGCTAGTGGTTACCGACGGACTAGCGGGAGGGACTTTACCTACGAGCAGTACTTC. Protein sequence: CASGYRRTSGRDFTYEQYF. This chain connects TRBV12-5 to TRBJ2-7, with 15 positions matching TRBD2. Germline CDR1 is LGHNT and CDR2 is FRNRAP. The CDR3 length is 19 residues. Unmatched junction bases numbered 12, after V lost 4 bases and J lost 2 bases.

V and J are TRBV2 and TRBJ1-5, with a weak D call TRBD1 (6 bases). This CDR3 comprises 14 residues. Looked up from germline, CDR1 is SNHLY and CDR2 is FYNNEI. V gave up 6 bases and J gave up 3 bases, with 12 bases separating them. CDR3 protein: CASRGTSPNQPQHF. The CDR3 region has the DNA TGTGCCAGCAGGGGGACAAGCCCCAATCAGCCCCAGCATTTT.

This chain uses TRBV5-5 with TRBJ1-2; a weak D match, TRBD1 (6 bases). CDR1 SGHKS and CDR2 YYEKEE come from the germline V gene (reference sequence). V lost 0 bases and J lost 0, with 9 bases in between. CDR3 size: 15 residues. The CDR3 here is CASSLGTVTNYGYTF. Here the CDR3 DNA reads TGTGCCAGCAGCTTGGGGACAGTCACTAACTATGGCTACACCTTC.

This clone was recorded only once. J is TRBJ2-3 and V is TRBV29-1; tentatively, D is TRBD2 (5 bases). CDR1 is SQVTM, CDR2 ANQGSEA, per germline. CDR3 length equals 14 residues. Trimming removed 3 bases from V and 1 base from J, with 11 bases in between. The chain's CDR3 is CSVEWAGGTDTQYF. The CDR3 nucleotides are TGCAGCGTTGAGTGGGCCGGGGGCACAGATACGCAGTATTTT.

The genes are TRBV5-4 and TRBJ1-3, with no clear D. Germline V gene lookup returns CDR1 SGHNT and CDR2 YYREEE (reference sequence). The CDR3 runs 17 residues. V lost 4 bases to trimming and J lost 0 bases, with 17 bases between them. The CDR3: CASSTHPRIISGNTIYF. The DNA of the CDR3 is TGTGCCAGCAGCACGCACCCCAGGATTATCTCTGGAAACACCATATATTTT.

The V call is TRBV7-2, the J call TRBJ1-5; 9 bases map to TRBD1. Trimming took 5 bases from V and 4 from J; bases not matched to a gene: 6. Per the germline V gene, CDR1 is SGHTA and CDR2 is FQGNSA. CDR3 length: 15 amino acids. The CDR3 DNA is TGTGCCAGCAGCACCGGGACAGGGATAAATCAGCCCCAGCATTTT. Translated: CASSTGTGINQPQHF.

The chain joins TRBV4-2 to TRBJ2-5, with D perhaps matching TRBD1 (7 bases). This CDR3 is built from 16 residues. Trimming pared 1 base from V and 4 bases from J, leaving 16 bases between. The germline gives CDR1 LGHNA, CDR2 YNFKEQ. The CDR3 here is CASSQGLSGGGETQYF. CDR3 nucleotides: TGTGCCAGCAGCCAAGGCCTTTCAGGGGGAGGAGAGACCCAGTACTTC.

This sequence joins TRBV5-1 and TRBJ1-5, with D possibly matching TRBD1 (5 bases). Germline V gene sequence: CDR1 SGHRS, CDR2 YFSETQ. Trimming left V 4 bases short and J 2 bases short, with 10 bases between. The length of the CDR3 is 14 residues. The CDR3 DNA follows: TGCGCCAGCAGCCCCGACAGCGGCAATCAGCCCCAGCATTTT. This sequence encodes CASSPDSGNQPQHF.